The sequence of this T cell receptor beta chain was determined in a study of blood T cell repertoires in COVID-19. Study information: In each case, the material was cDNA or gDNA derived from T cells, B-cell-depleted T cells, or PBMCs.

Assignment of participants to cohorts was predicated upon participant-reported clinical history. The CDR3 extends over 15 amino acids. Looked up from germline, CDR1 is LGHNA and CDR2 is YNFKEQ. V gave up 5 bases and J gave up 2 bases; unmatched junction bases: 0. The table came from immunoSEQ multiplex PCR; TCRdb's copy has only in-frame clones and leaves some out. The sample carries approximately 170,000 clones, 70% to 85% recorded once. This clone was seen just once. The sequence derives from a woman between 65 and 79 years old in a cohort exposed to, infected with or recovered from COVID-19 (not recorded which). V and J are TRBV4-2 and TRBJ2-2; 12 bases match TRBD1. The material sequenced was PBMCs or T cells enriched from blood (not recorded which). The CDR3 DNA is TGTGCCAGCAGCGGGACAGGGGGCAACACCGGGGAGCTGTTTTTT. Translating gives CASSGTGGNTGELFF.